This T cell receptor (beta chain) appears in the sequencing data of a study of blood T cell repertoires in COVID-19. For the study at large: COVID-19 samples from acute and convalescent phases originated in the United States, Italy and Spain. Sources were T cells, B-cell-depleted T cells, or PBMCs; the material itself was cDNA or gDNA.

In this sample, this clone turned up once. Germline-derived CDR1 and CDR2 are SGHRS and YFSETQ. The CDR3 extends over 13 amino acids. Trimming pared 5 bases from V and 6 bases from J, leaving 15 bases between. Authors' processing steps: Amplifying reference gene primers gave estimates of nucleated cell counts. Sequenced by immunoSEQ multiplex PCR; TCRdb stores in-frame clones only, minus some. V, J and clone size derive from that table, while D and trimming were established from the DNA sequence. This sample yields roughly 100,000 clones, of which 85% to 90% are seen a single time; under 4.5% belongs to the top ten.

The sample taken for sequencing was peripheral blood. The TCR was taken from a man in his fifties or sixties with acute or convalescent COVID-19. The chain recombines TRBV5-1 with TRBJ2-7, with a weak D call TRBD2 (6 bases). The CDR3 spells CASRPEAAGEQYF. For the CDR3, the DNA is TGCGCCAGCAGACCCGAGGCAGCGGGCGAGCAGTACTTC.